Reported below is one T cell receptor (beta chain). Its antigen is undetermined. This sample is part of a study of T cell responses to AZD1222 COVID-19 vaccine. Findings and limits, study-wide: Only a handful of AZD1222 recipients, several in all, had baseline seropositivity.

Germline CDR1 SNHLY, CDR2 FYNNEI. V lost 3 bases to trimming and J lost 6 bases; unmatched junction nucleotides: 6. The CDR3 has 15 amino acids. Using immunoSEQ multiplex PCR, the repertoire was profiled, and TCRdb retains in-frame clones only, with some absent. In the table there are some 140,000 clones, 70% to 90% of which are singletons. Sequences were derived from peripheral blood, sampled on day 0 of AZD1222 vaccination. This chain connects TRBV2 to TRBJ2-7, with 12 nucleotides matching TRBD2. The clonotype was recovered from an adult in good health. The CDR3 protein is CASSDTSGGLAEQYF. The CDR3 DNA follows: TGTGCCAGCAGTGACACTAGCGGGGGGTTAGCCGAGCAGTACTTC. The full variable domain, with the rest looked up from reference TRBV2 and TRBJ2-7, is EPEVTQTPSHQVTQMGQEVILRCVPISNHLYFYWYRQILGQKVEFLVSFYNNEISEKSEIFDDQFSVERPDGSNFTLKIRSTKLEDSAMYFCASSDTSGGLAEQYFGPGTRLTVT.